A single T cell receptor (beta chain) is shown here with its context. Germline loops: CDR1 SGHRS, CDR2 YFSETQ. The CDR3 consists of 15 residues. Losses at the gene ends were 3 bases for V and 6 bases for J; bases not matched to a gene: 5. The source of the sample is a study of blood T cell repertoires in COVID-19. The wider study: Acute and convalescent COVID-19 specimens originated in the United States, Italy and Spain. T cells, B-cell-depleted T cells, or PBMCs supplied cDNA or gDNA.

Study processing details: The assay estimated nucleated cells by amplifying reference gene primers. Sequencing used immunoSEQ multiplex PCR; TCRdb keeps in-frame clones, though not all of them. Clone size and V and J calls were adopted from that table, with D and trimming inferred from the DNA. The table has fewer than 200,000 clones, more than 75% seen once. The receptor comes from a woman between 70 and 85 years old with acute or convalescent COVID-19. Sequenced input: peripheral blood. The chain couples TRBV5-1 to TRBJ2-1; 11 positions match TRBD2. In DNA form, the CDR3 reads TGCGCCAGCAGCTCAAGACTAGCGGGGAGCAATGAGCAGTTCTTC. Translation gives CASSSRLAGSNEQFF.